A single sample gave rise to the 30 T cell receptor beta chains below, sequenced in a study of CD8+ T cells in alopecia areata. After isolation, RNA underwent reverse transcription to generate cDNA as the sequencing template. The data were produced by immunoSEQ multiplex PCR, yet TCRdb's version contains in-frame clones alone and is incomplete. The sample holds hundreds of thousands of clones; around 67% are singletons and the top ten take 1.2%. Sequencing was performed on CD4+ T cells sorted from blood, taken at week 0. The receptor source for this set is a human donor with alopecia areata.

The chain links TRBV6-5 to TRBJ1-4; weak D call: TRBD1 (5 bases). The length of the CDR3 is 13 residues. Trimming took 5 bases from V and 8 from J, leaving 12 bases between them. CDR1 MNHEY and CDR2 SVGAGI come from the germline V gene. The CDR3 DNA sequence: TGTGCCAGCAGTCTCGGGGGTGAAGAAAAACTGTTTTTT. Protein product: CASSLGGEEKLFF.

The CDR3 sequence is CAWTGFTEAFF. For the CDR3, the DNA is TGTGCCTGGACAGGGTTCACTGAAGCTTTCTTT. The chain joins TRBV30 to TRBJ1-1; possibly TRBD1 for D (5 bases). This CDR3 region has 11 residues. V lost 4 bases to trimming and J lost 4 bases, with 7 bases between them. Per the germline V gene, CDR1 is GTSNPN and CDR2 is SVGIG (reference sequence).

This chain joins TRBV30 and TRBJ2-7; the D is unclear. Trimming shortened V by 4 bases and J by 3 bases, and 19 bases separated the two germline ends. This CDR3 spans 15 amino acids. Germline-derived CDR1 and CDR2 are GTSNPN and SVGIG (reference sequence). The CDR3 is CAWNGPHLGVYEQYF. The CDR3 DNA is TGTGCCTGGAATGGACCGCACCTCGGTGTCTACGAGCAGTACTTC.

The chain is built from TRBV29-1 and TRBJ1-5; D uncertain. CDR3 length equals 13 residues. The V end was cut by 8 bases, the J end by 5 bases, with 16 bases between. Germline CDR1 SQVTM, CDR2 ANQGSEA. CDR3: CSTIGQEDQPQHF. The CDR3 bases are TGCAGCACCATAGGGCAGGAGGATCAGCCCCAGCATTTT.

The J gene is TRBJ1-2, the V gene TRBV30; TRBD1 agrees at 7 bases. CDR3 length: 14 amino acids. The germline CDR1 and CDR2 sequences are GTSNPN and SVGIG (reference sequence). V shed 2 bases and J 2 bases; nucleotides not matched to a gene: 5. The CDR3 coding sequence is TGTGCCTGGAGTCATGAGGACAGGAACTATGGCTACACCTTC. Amino acid sequence: CAWSHEDRNYGYTF.

This clone was picked up a small number of times. The chain links TRBV11-2 to TRBJ1-1, with a weak D call TRBD1 (6 bases). V gave up 5 bases and J gave up 5 bases, with 15 bases separating them. The CDR3 length is 14 residues. Germline values: CDR1 SGHAT, CDR2 FQNNGV. This CDR3 reads CASSATHRVTEAFF. The DNA of the CDR3 is TGTGCCAGCAGCGCGACTCACAGGGTTACTGAAGCTTTCTTT.

This clone was counted between two and nine times. In DNA, the CDR3 is TGTGCCTGGAGCACTAAGGGCGGCGGGGTCGGTTCTTATGGCTACACCTTC. Its translation is CAWSTKGGGVGSYGYTF. J is TRBJ1-2 and V is TRBV30; D uncertain. Trimming took 3 bases from V and 5 from J, leaving 25 bases between them. The CDR3 runs 17 residues. The germline gives CDR1 GTSNPN, CDR2 SVGIG (reference sequence).

This clone was picked up a small number of times. The chain uses TRBV11-2 and TRBJ2-5, with D possibly TRBD1 on 6 matching bases. V shed 5 bases and J shed 3 bases, with 16 bases lying between them. The CDR3 consists of 15 residues. CDR1 is SGHAT and CDR2 is FQNNGV in the germline V gene. DNA for the CDR3: TGTGCCAGCAGCCCCCTCCCGGACAGCAAAGAGACCCAGTACTTC. Amino acid sequence: CASSPLPDSKETQYF.

CDR3 sequence reads: CALTSGGAVEQFF. The DNA of the CDR3 is TGTGCCTTGACTAGCGGGGGGGCTGTTGAGCAGTTCTTC. The chain employs TRBV30 and TRBJ2-1, with TRBD2 identical over 14 bases. The CDR3 extends over 13 amino acids. Unmatched junction bases numbered 5, after V lost 7 bases and J lost 9 bases. CDR1 is GTSNPN, CDR2 SVGIG, per germline (reference sequence).

V usage is TRBV7-3 and J usage is TRBJ2-5, with D unclear. The germline V and J ends were trimmed by 5 bases and 6 bases, with 13 bases remaining between them. The CDR3 is made up of 13 amino acids. From germline, CDR1 is SGHTA and CDR2 FQGTGA. The chain's CDR3 is CASSHLDGQTQYF. CDR3 nucleotides: TGTGCCAGCAGCCACCTGGACGGTCAGACCCAGTACTTC.

The V call is TRBV30, the J call TRBJ2-1, with a weak D call TRBD2 (5 bases). This CDR3 has 13 residues. Trimming cost V 2 bases and J 8 bases, with 13 bases left between them. CDR1 GTSNPN and CDR2 SVGIG come from the germline V gene (reference sequence). CDR3 region: CAWSRGNTHEQFF. In DNA, the CDR3 is TGTGCCTGGAGTCGAGGGAACACACATGAGCAGTTCTTC.

J is TRBJ2-5 and V is TRBV5-1; D perhaps matches TRBD1 (5 bases). Trimming left V 3 bases short and J 4 bases short, with 13 bases between. This CDR3 is 14 amino acids long. The germline V gene has CDR1 SGHRS and CDR2 YFSETQ. DNA for the CDR3: TGCGCCAGCAGCTCCAGGGTGGAGAGAGAGACCCAGTACTTC. Translation: CASSSRVERETQYF.

J is TRBJ2-7 and V is TRBV25-1; TRBD1 aligns across 10 bases. In germline, CDR1 is MGHDK, CDR2 SYGVNS. V gave up 8 bases and J gave up 6 bases; unmatched junction bases: 7. This CDR3 is 13 amino acids long. The DNA for the CDR3 is TGTGCCAGCTCCGGGACAGGGGAGCGCGAGCAGTACTTC. The encoded protein is CASSGTGEREQYF.

This clone was picked up a small number of times. Here the CDR3 DNA reads TGCGCCAGCAGCTGGGGGGACCTAGCCAAAAACATTCAGTACTTC. Translating gives CASSWGDLAKNIQYF. The genes are TRBV5-1 and TRBJ2-4, with D possibly TRBD2 on 6 matching bases. V dropped 3 bases and J dropped 0 bases, with 10 bases sitting between them. The V gene's germline CDR1 is SGHRS and CDR2 YFSETQ. The CDR3 spans 15 residues.

J is TRBJ1-4 and V is TRBV6-5; no clear D gene. Germline values: CDR1 MNHEY, CDR2 SVGAGI. The CDR3 spans 15 residues. Deletions cut 6 bases from V and 7 bases from J, with 18 bases between. The CDR3: CASSRTGRNGEKLFF. The CDR3 DNA reads TGTGCCAGCAGCAGAACCGGGAGGAACGGTGAAAAACTGTTTTTT.

This clone has a handful of counts. CDR3 residues: CSVEDRGRADQPYEQYF. DNA for the CDR3: TGCAGCGTTGAAGATCGAGGCAGGGCCGACCAACCCTACGAGCAGTACTTC. The chain employs TRBV29-1 and TRBJ2-7; tentative D call: TRBD1 (5 bases). Germline V gene data show CDR1 as SQVTM and CDR2 as ANQGSEA. The CDR3 is 17 residues long. V lost 0 bases and J 2 bases, leaving 20 bases between the germline ends.

This chain uses TRBV9 with TRBJ1-5; D is uncertain. Trimming cost V 1 base and J 7 bases, with 9 bases left between them. The V gene's germline CDR1 is SGDLS and CDR2 YYNGEE. The CDR3 loop spans 13 amino acids. DNA of the CDR3: TGTGCCAGCAGCGTATCAGTTAACCAGCCCCAGCATTTT. Protein: CASSVSVNQPQHF.

This chain's CDR3 is CSFGQPRIHEQFF. The CDR3 coding sequence is TGCAGCTTTGGACAGCCGAGAATTCATGAGCAGTTCTTC. The chain carries TRBV29-1 and TRBJ2-1; perhaps TRBD1 as D (6 bases). V shed 8 bases and J shed 8 bases, with 19 bases lying between them. CDR3 length: 13 amino acids. Germline V gives CDR1 SQVTM, CDR2 ANQGSEA.

Concerning this clone: Distinct nucleotide sequences in the sample also encode this CDR3. The rearrangement joins TRBV30 to TRBJ1-5, with D uncertain. Germline loops: CDR1 GTSNPN, CDR2 SVGIG (reference sequence). There are 13 residues in the CDR3. V lost 0 bases, J lost 4 bases, and 7 bases lay in between. The CDR3 coding sequence is TGTGCCTGGAGTGTACAGCGTAATCAGCCCCAGCATTTT. Translated: CAWSVQRNQPQHF.

The chain couples TRBV25-1 to TRBJ2-3; D remains unclear. The V end lost 6 bases, the J end lost 4 bases, and 8 bases lay between the germline ends. Germline-derived CDR1 and CDR2 are MGHDK and SYGVNS. CDR3 length: 12 amino acids. CDR3 protein: CASSLAPDTQYF. The CDR3 bases are TGTGCCAGCAGCCTTGCTCCAGATACGCAGTATTTT.

The chain recombines TRBV6-5 with TRBJ1-2; D is ambiguous. From germline, CDR1 is MNHEY and CDR2 SVGAGI. V gave up 8 bases and J gave up 6 bases, with 22 bases separating them. The CDR3 is made up of 15 amino acids. The CDR3 nucleotides read TGTGCCAGCGCAATTAACGAGCCCCCATGGGATGGCTACACCTTC. Protein: CASAINEPPWDGYTF.

The chain couples TRBV6-1 to TRBJ1-1, with D tentatively TRBD1 (5 bases). Trimming removed 2 bases from V and 2 bases from J, with 9 bases in between. In germline, CDR1 is MNHNS, CDR2 SASEGT. This CDR3 is 14 amino acids long. The CDR3 reads CASSEPTDNTEAFF. For the CDR3, the DNA is TGTGCCAGCAGTGAACCGACAGACAACACTGAAGCTTTCTTT.

This clone was seen once. V gene TRBV30 combines with J gene TRBJ1-6; maybe TRBD1 (6 bases). Trimming cost V 4 bases and J 8 bases, with 24 bases left between them. Germline CDR1 reads GTSNPN; CDR2 reads SVGIG (reference sequence). The CDR3 contains 17 residues. CDR3 protein: CAWNLPMGGERDSPLHF. In DNA, the CDR3 is TGTGCCTGGAATCTACCCATGGGGGGCGAACGGGATTCACCCCTCCACTTT. Drawing the rest from reference TRBV30 and TRBJ1-6, the complete variable domain is SQTIHQWPATLVQPVGSPLSLECTVEGTSNPNLYWYRQAAGRGLQLLFYSVGIGQISSEVPQNLSASRPQDRQFILSSKKLLLSDSGFYLCAWNLPMGGERDSPLHFGNGTRLTVT.

This sequence joins TRBV18 and TRBJ2-4; the D is unclear. The CDR3 extends over 14 amino acids. Germline CDR1 is KGHSH and CDR2 is LQKENI. V gave up 1 base and J gave up 9 bases, with 13 bases separating them. CDR3 coding DNA: TGTGCCAGCTCACCACAAGTCCGTTCGGGCATTCAGTACTTC. Encoded protein: CASSPQVRSGIQYF.

This chain joins TRBV29-1 and TRBJ1-6; D is ambiguous. V was shortened by 6 bases and J by 7 bases, with 13 bases between the two germline ends. CDR1 and CDR2 from the germline V gene are SQVTM and ANQGSEA. This CDR3 has 13 residues. CDR3 sequence: CSVGGSANSPLHF. CDR3 nucleotide sequence: TGCAGCGTGGGTGGGTCTGCAAATTCACCCCTCCACTTT.

The V call is TRBV29-1, the J call TRBJ1-2; D is uncertain. CDR3 length equals 10 residues. Looked up from germline, CDR1 is SQVTM and CDR2 is ANQGSEA. V shed 4 bases and J shed 6 bases, with 6 bases lying between them. The CDR3: CSVVAHGYTF. CDR3 nucleotides: TGCAGCGTTGTTGCTCATGGCTACACCTTC. Supplemented by reference TRBV29-1 and TRBJ1-2, the full variable domain reads SAVISQKPSRDICQRGTSLTIQCQVDSQVTMMFWYRQQPGQSLTLIATANQGSEATYESGFVIDKFPISRPNLTFSTLTVSNMSPEDSSIYLCSVVAHGYTFGSGTRLTVV.

The J gene is TRBJ2-5, the V gene TRBV9, with 9 bases matching TRBD2. This CDR3 has 15 amino acids. J was trimmed by 6 bases and V by 3 bases; bases with no gene match: 9. Germline CDR1 is SGDLS and CDR2 is YYNGEE. The CDR3 bases are TGTGCCAGCAGCGGCGGGTCTAGCGGGGTCCAGACCCAGTACTTC. Protein sequence: CASSGGSSGVQTQYF.

This clone has a handful of counts. The chain couples TRBV6-1 to TRBJ2-3; the D is unclear. Germline CDR1 MNHNS, CDR2 SASEGT. CDR3 length equals 14 residues. Trimming removed 6 bases from V and 2 bases from J, with 12 bases in between. The CDR3 spells CASSSRSVTDTQYF. CDR3 coding DNA: TGTGCCAGCAGCTCTCGGAGTGTCACAGATACGCAGTATTTT.

The chain recombines TRBV30 with TRBJ1-6; D gene uncertain. CDR1 and CDR2 (germline): GTSNPN, SVGIG (reference sequence). Trimming took 0 bases from V and 9 from J, leaving 9 bases between them. The CDR3 totals 13 residues. The CDR3 loop reads CAWSVLSGSPLHF. CDR3 nucleotide sequence: TGTGCCTGGAGTGTACTCTCGGGTTCACCCCTCCACTTT.

The rearrangement joins TRBV25-1 to TRBJ1-2; 9 bases map to TRBD1. CDR1 and CDR2 from the germline V gene are MGHDK and SYGVNS. The CDR3 consists of 15 residues. Unmatched junction bases numbered 8, after V lost 1 base and J lost 8 bases. CDR3 nucleotides: TGTGCCAGCAGTGAATTGAGGGACAGGGTGTCCGGCTACACCTTC. Its translation is CASSELRDRVSGYTF.